This is a list of T cell receptor beta chains from one sample in a study of follicular helper T cells after annual influenza vaccination. Assay used: immunoSEQ multiplex PCR; TCRdb lists only in-frame clones, some missing. This sample's clone table lists 7 clones. Specimen: tetramer-positive CD4+ T cells from blood, collected 180 days after influenza vaccination. The source is an adult who received the influenza vaccine. The CDR3 runs from the conserved cysteine through the conserved F or W. The order of the fields is CDR3 protein, CDR3 DNA, D gene, V gene, CDR3 length, J gene, clone size. A D gene is named only where the DNA matches it firmly. Size is stated as once, few, many, or a class for an expanded clone.

CSVDDTLNTEAFF,TGCAGCGTCGATGACACCCTAAACACTGAAGCTTTCTTT,NA,TRBV29-1,13,TRBJ1-1,once